This TCR beta chain is from a study of blood T cell repertoires in COVID-19. Study background: The study drew acute and convalescent COVID-19 samples from the United States, Italy and Spain.

The CDR3 has 14 amino acids. V was pared by 3 bases and J by 1 base, with 7 bases between. CDR1 is KGHSH and CDR2 is LQKENI in the germline V gene. The repertoire was sequenced with immunoSEQ multiplex PCR; TCRdb's copy has only in-frame clones and lacks some. The sample consists of around 130,000 clones, roughly four fifths of them appearing once. The sample was peripheral blood. The TCR comes from a human donor in a cohort sampled during active COVID-19. The gene calls are TRBV18 and TRBJ1-3, with D possibly matching TRBD1 (5 bases). The CDR3 nucleotides are TGTGCCAGCTCACCTCAGGGTTCTGGAAACACCATATATTTT. Translation: CASSPQGSGNTIYF. The variable domain in full, with the rest retrieved from reference TRBV18 and TRBJ1-3, is NAGVMQNPRHLVRRRGQEARLRCSPMKGHSHVYWYRQLPEEGLKFMVYLQKENIIDESGMPKERFSAEFPKEGPSILRIQQVVRGDSAAYFCASSPQGSGNTIYFGEGSWLTVV.